The 16 T cell receptor beta chains below all came from one sample that was sequenced in a study of blood T cell repertoires in COVID-19. Here immunoSEQ multiplex PCR was the method, and the copy in TCRdb shows in-frame clones only, minus some. The repertoire holds 90,000 to 100,000 clones, with 65% to 85% as singletons. Sequenced input: peripheral blood. The receptor set was obtained from a man between 60 and 75 years old with acute or convalescent COVID-19.

The chain uses TRBV6-5 and TRBJ1-1; unclear D gene. The CDR3 covers 14 residues. Trimming shortened V by 6 bases and J by 0 bases, and 11 bases separated the two germline ends. CDR1 MNHEY and CDR2 SVGAGI come from the germline V gene. The CDR3 nucleotides are TGTGCCAGCAGCGCGGGAAGGATGAACACTGAAGCTTTCTTT. It specifies CASSAGRMNTEAFF.

This chain uses TRBV2 with TRBJ1-6, with TRBD1 identical over 8 bases. The germline gives CDR1 SNHLY, CDR2 FYNNEI. The CDR3 totals 13 residues. Trimming cost V 6 bases and J 7 bases; bases outside gene matches: 2. The CDR3 DNA reads as TGTGCCAGCAGGACAGGGGTAAATTCACCCCTCCACTTT. This codes for CASRTGVNSPLHF.

The chain uses TRBV18 and TRBJ1-1; possible D gene TRBD1, 5 bases. Germline V gene sequence: CDR1 KGHSH, CDR2 LQKENI. V was clipped by 3 bases and J by 4 bases, with 12 bases between them. The CDR3 spans 14 residues. The CDR3 loop reads CASSPQGSATEAFF. As DNA, the CDR3 is TGTGCCAGCTCACCGCAGGGTTCCGCCACTGAAGCTTTCTTT.

V and J are TRBV7-2 and TRBJ1-1; 7 bases align to TRBD1. Trimming cost V 6 bases and J 1 base; bases outside gene matches: 8. The CDR3 extends over 15 amino acids. Germline-derived CDR1 and CDR2 are SGHTA and FQGNSA. CDR3 nucleotides: TGTGCCAGCAGATCCACAGGGGTGGGGAACACTGAAGCTTTCTTT. It specifies CASRSTGVGNTEAFF.

The rearrangement uses TRBV6-4 and TRBJ2-3; 7 nucleotides match TRBD2. This CDR3 region has 15 residues. V lost 6 bases, J lost 1 base, and 7 bases stayed unmatched. CDR1 is MRHNA and CDR2 is SNTAGT in the germline V gene. The CDR3 reads CASSESAGGTDTQYF. In DNA, the CDR3 is TGTGCCAGCAGCGAGAGTGCGGGGGGCACAGATACGCAGTATTTT.

The CDR3 region is CASSQGQGQYGYTF. CDR3 coding DNA: TGCGCCAGCAGCCAGGGACAGGGCCAATATGGCTACACCTTC. The V and J genes are TRBV4-3 and TRBJ1-2, with 9 bases fitting TRBD1. V shed 3 bases and J 5 bases; nucleotides not matched to a gene: 4. Germline V gives CDR1 LGHNA, CDR2 YSLEER. CDR3 size: 14 residues.

The V and J genes are TRBV11-2 and TRBJ1-1, with 8 bases fitting TRBD1. With V trimmed by 5 bases and J by 4 bases, 6 bases remained unmatched. CDR1 and CDR2 from the germline V gene are SGHAT and FQNNGV. The length of the CDR3 is 14 residues. CDR3 nucleotide sequence: TGTGCCAGCAGCAAGGACAGGGAGCTCACTGAAGCTTTCTTT. It codes for CASSKDRELTEAFF. The complete variable domain, with remaining parts taken from reference TRBV11-2 and TRBJ1-1, reads EAGVAQSPRYKIIEKRQSVAFWCNPISGHATLYWYQQILGQGPKLLIQFQNNGVVDDSQLPKDRFSAERLKGVDSTLKIQPAKLEDSAVYLCASSKDRELTEAFFGQGTRLTVV.

DNA of the CDR3: TGTGCCAGCAGCCCGGGACAGGTCAACTATGGCTACACCTTC. Translated, it gives CASSPGQVNYGYTF. This chain joins TRBV5-5 and TRBJ1-2; TRBD1 aligns across 8 bases. V shed 4 bases, J shed 2 bases, and the junction held 4 bases outside the gene matches. Germline CDR1 and CDR2: SGHKS and YYEKEE (reference sequence). The CDR3 length is 14 residues.

J is TRBJ2-6 and V is TRBV7-9; unclear D gene. CDR3 length: 15 amino acids. Germline V CDR1 and CDR2: SEHNR, FQNEAQ (reference sequence). Trimming left V 2 bases short and J 0 bases short, with 5 bases between. The CDR3 DNA reads as TGTGCCAGCAGCTTATTGCGCTCTGGGGCCAACGTCCTGACTTTC. This gives the protein CASSLLRSGANVLTF.

The rearrangement joins TRBV6-6 to TRBJ1-4; no clear D. The CDR3 contains 15 residues. With 5 bases removed from V and 3 bases from J, the gap between germline ends came to 13 bases. CDR1 is MNHNY, CDR2 SVGAGI, per germline (reference sequence). CDR3 region: CASSRARGSNEKLFF. DNA of the CDR3: TGTGCCAGCAGTCGCGCGAGAGGGTCTAATGAAAAACTGTTTTTT.

The chain couples TRBV5-4 to TRBJ2-3; D gene uncertain. The CDR3 is made up of 14 amino acids. The germline V gene has CDR1 SGHNT and CDR2 YYREEE (reference sequence). Trimming took 3 bases from V and 6 from J, leaving 14 bases between them. In DNA form, the CDR3 reads TGTGCCAGCAGCTCCGGGTCCGGTGGGGATACGCAGTATTTT. Protein product: CASSSGSGGDTQYF.

This rearrangement joins TRBV24-1 to TRBJ1-2, with D maybe TRBD1 (5 bases). The CDR3 is 14 residues long. V was pared by 4 bases and J by 0 bases, with 8 bases between. Germline CDR1 KGHDR, CDR2 SFDVKD. CDR3 amino acids: CATSEGHSNYGYTF. CDR3 nucleotide sequence: TGTGCCACCAGTGAAGGACATTCTAACTATGGCTACACCTTC.

Written as DNA, the CDR3 is TGTGCCAGCAGCCAAGATCCAGCGGGGATTTACGAGCAGTACTTC. It translates to CASSQDPAGIYEQYF. The genes are TRBV4-2 and TRBJ2-7, with 7 bases identical to TRBD2. The germline CDR1 and CDR2 sequences are LGHNA and YNFKEQ. V shed 0 bases, J shed 4 bases, and the junction held 6 bases outside the gene matches. This CDR3 comprises 15 residues.

About this clone itself: At one end, the junction sequence differs from germline, possibly due to a read error. The V call is TRBV30, the J call TRBJ1-1; D unresolved. This CDR3 region has 13 residues. Germline-derived CDR1 and CDR2 are GTSNPN and SVGIG (reference sequence). This CDR3 reads CAWVPQPNAEAFF. The CDR3, as DNA: TGTGCCTGGGTACCACAGCCGAACGCTGAAGCTTTCTTT. Using reference TRBV30 and TRBJ1-1 for the parts outside the CDR3, the full variable domain is SQTIHQWPATLVQPVGSPLSLECTVEGTSNPNLYWYRQAAGRGLQLLFYSVGIGQISSEVPQNLSASRPQDRQFILSSKKLLLSDSGFYLCAWVPQPNAEAFFGQGTRLTVV.

The V call is TRBV19, the J call TRBJ1-2; D call uncertain. V was shortened by 2 bases and J by 8 bases, with 15 bases between the two germline ends. The CDR3 runs 14 residues. Germline lookup yields CDR1 LNHDA and CDR2 SQIVND (reference sequence). The CDR3 sequence: CASSILRSSVGYTF. In DNA, the CDR3 is TGTGCCAGTAGTATACTCCGCAGTTCTGTAGGCTACACCTTC.

The gene calls are TRBV7-7 and TRBJ2-1; perhaps TRBD2 as D (7 bases). Germline V lookup: CDR1 SSHAT, CDR2 FNYEAQ (reference sequence). V gave up 5 bases and J gave up 5 bases, with 19 bases separating them. This CDR3 has 16 residues. In DNA form, the CDR3 reads TGTGCCAGCAGCCAATATGGAGGGGGGGGCAACAATGAGCAGTTCTTC. It encodes CASSQYGGGGNNEQFF.